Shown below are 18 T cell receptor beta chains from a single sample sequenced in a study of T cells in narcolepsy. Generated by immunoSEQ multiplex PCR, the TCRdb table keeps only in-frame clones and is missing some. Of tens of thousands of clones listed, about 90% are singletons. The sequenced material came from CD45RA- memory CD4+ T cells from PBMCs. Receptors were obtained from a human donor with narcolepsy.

CDR3 nucleotides: TGTGCCAGCAGCTTAGATGGGGCTACGCAGTATTTT. Amino acid sequence: CASSLDGATQYF. The gene calls are TRBV7-2 and TRBJ2-3; D is possibly TRBD1 (5 bases). V was clipped by 1 base and J by 8 bases, with 7 bases between them. This CDR3 has 12 residues. Germline assignment: CDR1 SGHTA and CDR2 FQGNSA.

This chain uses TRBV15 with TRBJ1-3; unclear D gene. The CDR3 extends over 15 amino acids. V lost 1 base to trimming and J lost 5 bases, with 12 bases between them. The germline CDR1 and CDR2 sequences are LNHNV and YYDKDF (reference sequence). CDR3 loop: CATSRVGAERNTIYF. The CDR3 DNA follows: TGTGCCACCAGCAGAGTCGGAGCAGAGCGAAACACCATATATTTT.

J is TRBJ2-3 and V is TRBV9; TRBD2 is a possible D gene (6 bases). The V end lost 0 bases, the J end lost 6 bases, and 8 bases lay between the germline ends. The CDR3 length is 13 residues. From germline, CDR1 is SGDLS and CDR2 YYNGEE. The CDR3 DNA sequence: TGTGCCAGCAGCGTAGAGGAGGGGGATACGCAGTATTTT. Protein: CASSVEEGDTQYF.

Written as DNA, the CDR3 is TGTGCCAGCAGCTTTTTCAGGGGAGGCAATCAGCCCCAGCATTTT. Translation gives CASSFFRGGNQPQHF. The V and J genes are TRBV7-2 and TRBJ1-5; perhaps TRBD1 as D (6 bases). Trimming took off 3 bases at V and 2 bases at J, with 11 bases between the two ends. CDR1 SGHTA and CDR2 FQGNSA come from the germline V gene. This CDR3 is built from 15 residues.

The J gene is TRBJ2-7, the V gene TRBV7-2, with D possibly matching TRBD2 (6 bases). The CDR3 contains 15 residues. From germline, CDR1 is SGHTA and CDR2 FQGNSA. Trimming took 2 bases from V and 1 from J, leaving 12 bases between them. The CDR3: CASSLSLALSYEQYF. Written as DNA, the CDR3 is TGTGCCAGCAGCTTATCCCTAGCGCTTTCCTACGAGCAGTACTTC.

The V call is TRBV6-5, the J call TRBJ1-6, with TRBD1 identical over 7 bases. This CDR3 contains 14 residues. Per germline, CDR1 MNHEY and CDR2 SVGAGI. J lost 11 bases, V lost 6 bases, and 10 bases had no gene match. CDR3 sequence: CASRLTGDRAPLHF. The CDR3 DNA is TGTGCCAGCAGACTCACAGGGGATCGGGCACCCCTCCACTTT.

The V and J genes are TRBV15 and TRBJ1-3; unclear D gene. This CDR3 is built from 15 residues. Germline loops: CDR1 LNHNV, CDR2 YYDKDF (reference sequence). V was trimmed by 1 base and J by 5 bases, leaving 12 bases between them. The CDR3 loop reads CATSRVRAERNTIYF. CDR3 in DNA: TGTGCCACCAGCAGAGTCAGAGCAGAGCGAAACACCATATATTTT. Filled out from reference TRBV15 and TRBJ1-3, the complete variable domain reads DAMVIQNPRYQVTQFGKPVTLSCSQTLNHNVMYWYQQKSSQAPKLLFHYYDKDFNNEADTPDNFQSRRPNTSFCFLDIRSPGLGDTAMYLCATSRVRAERNTIYFGEGSWLTVV.

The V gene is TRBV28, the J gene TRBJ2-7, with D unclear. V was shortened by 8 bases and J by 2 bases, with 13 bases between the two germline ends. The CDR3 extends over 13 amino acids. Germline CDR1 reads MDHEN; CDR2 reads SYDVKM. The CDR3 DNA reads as TGTGCCAGCGTAGCCTTAACCCCCTACGAGCAGTACTTC. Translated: CASVALTPYEQYF.

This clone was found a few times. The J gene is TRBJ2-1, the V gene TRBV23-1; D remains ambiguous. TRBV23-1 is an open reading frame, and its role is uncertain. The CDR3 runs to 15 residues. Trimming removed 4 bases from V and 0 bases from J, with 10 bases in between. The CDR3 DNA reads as TGCGCCAGCAGTCGAAGGAGCAGCTCCTACAATGAGCAGTTCTTC. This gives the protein CASSRRSSSYNEQFF.

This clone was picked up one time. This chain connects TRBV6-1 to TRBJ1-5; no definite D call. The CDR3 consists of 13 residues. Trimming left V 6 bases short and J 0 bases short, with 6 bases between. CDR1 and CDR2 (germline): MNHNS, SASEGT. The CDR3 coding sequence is TGTGCCAGCAGGGAGAATAGCAATCAGCCCCAGCATTTT. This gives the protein CASRENSNQPQHF.

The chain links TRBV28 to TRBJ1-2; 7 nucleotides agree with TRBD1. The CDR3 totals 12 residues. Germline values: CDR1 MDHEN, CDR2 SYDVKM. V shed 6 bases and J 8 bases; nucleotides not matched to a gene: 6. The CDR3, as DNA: TGTGCCAGCAGACACAGGGGAGGGGGCTACACCTTC. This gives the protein CASRHRGGGYTF.

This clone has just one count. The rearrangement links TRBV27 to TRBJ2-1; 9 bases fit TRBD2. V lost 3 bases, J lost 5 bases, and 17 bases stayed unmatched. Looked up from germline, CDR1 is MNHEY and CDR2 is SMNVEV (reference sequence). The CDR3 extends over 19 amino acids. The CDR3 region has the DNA TGTGCCAGCAGTTTTGGGGGGCTAGCGGGATCGCCACAAAACAATGAGCAGTTCTTC. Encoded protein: CASSFGGLAGSPQNNEQFF.

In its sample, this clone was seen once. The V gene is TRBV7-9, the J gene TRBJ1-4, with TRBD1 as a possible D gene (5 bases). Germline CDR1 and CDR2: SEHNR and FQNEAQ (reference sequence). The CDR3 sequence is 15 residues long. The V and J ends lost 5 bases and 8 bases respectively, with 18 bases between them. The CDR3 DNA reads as TGTGCCAGCAGCCTCGGCGGGGACTTCGGAGAAAAACTGTTTTTT. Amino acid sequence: CASSLGGDFGEKLFF.

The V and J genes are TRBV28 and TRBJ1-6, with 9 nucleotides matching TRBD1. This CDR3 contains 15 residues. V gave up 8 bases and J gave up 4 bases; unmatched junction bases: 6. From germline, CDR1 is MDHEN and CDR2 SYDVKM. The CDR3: CASSGTGRYNSPLHF. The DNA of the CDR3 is TGTGCCAGCTCAGGGACAGGGAGGTATAATTCACCCCTCCACTTT.

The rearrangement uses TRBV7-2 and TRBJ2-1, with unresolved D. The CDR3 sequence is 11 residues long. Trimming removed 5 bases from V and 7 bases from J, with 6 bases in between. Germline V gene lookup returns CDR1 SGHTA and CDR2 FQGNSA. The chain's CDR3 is CASSRVNEQFF. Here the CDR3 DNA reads TGTGCCAGCAGCCGGGTGAATGAGCAGTTCTTC.

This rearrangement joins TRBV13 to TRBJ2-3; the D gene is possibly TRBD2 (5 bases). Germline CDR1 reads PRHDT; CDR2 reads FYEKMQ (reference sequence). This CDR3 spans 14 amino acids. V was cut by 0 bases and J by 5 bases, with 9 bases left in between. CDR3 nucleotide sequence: TGTGCCAGCAGCTTAGGGGGGAGAGGAGATACGCAGTATTTT. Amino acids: CASSLGGRGDTQYF.

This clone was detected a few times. The CDR3, as DNA: TGCGCCAGCGGAGCCCCGGGGGGCCGGGAGACCCAGTACTTC. This gives the protein CASGAPGGRETQYF. The chain combines TRBV5-1 with TRBJ2-5, with D perhaps matching TRBD2 (7 bases). The CDR3 runs 14 residues. Trimming took 7 bases from V and 5 from J, leaving 18 bases between them. CDR1 and CDR2 from the germline V gene are SGHRS and YFSETQ.

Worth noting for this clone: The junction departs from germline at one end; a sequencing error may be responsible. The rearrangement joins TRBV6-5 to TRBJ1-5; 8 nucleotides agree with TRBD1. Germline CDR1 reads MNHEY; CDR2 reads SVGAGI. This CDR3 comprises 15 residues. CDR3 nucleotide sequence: TGTGTCAGCACCAAACAGGGGGGTGGAAATCAGCCCCAGCATTTT. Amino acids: CVSTKQGGGNQPQHF.